This T cell receptor beta chain was identified in a study of metastatic and nonmetastatic thyroid tumors. Whole-study context: Blood and tumor or nodule tissue repertoires from malignant and benign thyroid patients were compared. Points from the study as a whole: For both blood and tumor, malignant thyroid tumors reportedly showed significantly higher TCR beta diversity than benign nodules did.

Thyroid surgery had not been preceded by any treatment in any patient. The germline V gene encodes CDR1 KGHSH and CDR2 LQKENI. The J segment lost 5 bases and the V segment lost 0 bases, leaving 6 bases of the junction unmatched. The CDR3 is 16 amino acids. This clone came up many times. Antigen: not known. TCRdb re-analyzed the PCR reads using MiXCR. Here the sample spans 15,000 or so clones, 29% being singletons. The chain uses TRBV18 and TRBJ2-2, with 7 bases aligning to TRBD2. This receptor was taken from a female donor with papillary thyroid cancer or a benign thyroid nodule (not recorded which). Some clones in this sample may be carry-over from other donors' samples. Source material: blood. The CDR3 protein is CASSPPSSGMTGELFF. Here the CDR3 DNA reads TGTGCCAGCTCACCACCGTCTAGCGGCATGACCGGGGAGCTGTTTTTT. Supplemented by reference TRBV18 and TRBJ2-2, the full variable domain reads NAGVMQNPRHLVRRRGQEARLRCSPMKGHSHVYWYRQLPEEGLKFMVYLQKENIIDESGMPKERFSAEFPKEGPSILRIQQVVRGDSAAYFCASSPPSSGMTGELFFGEGSRLTVL.